This TCR beta chain was sequenced for a study of shared clonotypes between healthy human individuals. In the study overall: Donor composition was two women and a few men, aged 18 to 49.

CDR1 and CDR2 from the germline V gene are PRHDT and FYEKMQ (reference sequence). V was trimmed by 0 bases and J by 6 bases, leaving 14 bases between them. The CDR3 runs to 15 residues. Naive CD8 cells were CD45RO-negative, positively selected for CCR7, excluding terminally differentiated effector memory CD45RA+ cells. Donors had no recently reported acute infections or vaccinations and were HIV-negative. Study-wide results and limits: Apart from blood, nothing was sampled; tissue repertoires likely differ. On the whole, naive subsets had larger estimated richness than memory subsets had.

Libraries were prepared by immunoSEQ multiplex PCR; TCRdb keeps only in-frame clonotypes and omits some of them. The sample lists hundreds of thousands of clones, around 95% occurring once. About this clone itself: Antigen specificity is unknown.

The specimen sequenced was naive CD8+ T cells sorted from blood. V is TRBV13 and J is TRBJ1-2; the D gene is possibly TRBD1 (5 bases). This clonotype was obtained from a woman in her twenties or thirties in good health. The CDR3 nucleotides read TGTGCCAGCAGCTTAGGGACAGTTCAGGTCCATGGCTACACCTTC. As protein: CASSLGTVQVHGYTF.